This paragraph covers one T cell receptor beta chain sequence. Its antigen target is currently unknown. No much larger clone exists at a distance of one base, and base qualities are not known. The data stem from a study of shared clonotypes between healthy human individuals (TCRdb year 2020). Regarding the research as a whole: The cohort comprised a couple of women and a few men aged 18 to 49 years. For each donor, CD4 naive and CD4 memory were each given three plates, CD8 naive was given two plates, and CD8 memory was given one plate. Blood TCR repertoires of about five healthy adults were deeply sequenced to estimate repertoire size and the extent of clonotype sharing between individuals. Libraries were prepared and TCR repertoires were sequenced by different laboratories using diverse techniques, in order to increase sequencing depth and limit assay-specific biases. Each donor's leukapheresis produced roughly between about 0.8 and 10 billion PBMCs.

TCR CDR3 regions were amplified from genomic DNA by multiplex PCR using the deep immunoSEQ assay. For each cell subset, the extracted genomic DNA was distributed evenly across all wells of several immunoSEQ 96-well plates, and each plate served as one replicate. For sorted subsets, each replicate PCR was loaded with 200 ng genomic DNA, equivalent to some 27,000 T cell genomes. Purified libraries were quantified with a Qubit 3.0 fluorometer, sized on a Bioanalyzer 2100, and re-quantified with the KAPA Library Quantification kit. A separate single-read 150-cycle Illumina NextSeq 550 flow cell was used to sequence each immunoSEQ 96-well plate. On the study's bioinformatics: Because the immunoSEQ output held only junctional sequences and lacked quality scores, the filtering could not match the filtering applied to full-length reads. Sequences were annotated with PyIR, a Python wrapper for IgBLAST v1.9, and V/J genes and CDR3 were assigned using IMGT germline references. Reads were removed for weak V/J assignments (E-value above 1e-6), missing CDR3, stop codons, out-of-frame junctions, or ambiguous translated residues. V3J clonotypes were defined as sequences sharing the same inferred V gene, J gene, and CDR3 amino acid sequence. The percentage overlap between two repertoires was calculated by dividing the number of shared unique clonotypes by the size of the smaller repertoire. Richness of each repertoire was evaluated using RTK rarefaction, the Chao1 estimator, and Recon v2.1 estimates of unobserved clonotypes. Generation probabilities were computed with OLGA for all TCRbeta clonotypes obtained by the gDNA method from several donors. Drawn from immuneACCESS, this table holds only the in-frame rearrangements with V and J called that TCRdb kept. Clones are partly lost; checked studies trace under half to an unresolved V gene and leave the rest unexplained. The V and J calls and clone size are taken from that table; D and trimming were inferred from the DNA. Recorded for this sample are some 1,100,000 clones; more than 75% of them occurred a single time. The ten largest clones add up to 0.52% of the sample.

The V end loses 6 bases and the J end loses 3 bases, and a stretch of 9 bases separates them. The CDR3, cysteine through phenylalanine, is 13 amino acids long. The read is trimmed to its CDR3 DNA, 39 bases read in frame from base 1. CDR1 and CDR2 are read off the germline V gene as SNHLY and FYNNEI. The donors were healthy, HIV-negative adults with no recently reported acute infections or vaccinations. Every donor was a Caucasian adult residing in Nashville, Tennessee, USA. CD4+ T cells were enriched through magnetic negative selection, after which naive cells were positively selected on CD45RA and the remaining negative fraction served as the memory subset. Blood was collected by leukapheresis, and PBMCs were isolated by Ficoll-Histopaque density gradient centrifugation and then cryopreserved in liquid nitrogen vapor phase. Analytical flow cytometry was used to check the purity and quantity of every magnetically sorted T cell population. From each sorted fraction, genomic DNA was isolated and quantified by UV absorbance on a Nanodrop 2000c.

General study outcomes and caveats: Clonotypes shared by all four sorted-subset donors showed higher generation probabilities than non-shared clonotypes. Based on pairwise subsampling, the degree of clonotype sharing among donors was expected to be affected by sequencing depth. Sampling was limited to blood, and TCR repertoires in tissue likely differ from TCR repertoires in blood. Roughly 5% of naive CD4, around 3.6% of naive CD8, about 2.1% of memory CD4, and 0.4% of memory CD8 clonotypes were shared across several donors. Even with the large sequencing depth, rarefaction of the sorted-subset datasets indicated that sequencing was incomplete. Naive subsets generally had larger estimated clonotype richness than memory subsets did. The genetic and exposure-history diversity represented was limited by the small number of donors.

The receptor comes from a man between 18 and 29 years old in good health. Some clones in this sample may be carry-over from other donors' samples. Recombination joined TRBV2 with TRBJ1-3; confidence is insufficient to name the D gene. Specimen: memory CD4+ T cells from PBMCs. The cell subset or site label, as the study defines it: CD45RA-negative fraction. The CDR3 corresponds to CASRVGVGNTIYF. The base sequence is TGTGCCAGCAGGGTTGGGGTTGGAAACACCATATATTTT.